The clone carrying this T cell receptor (beta chain) was recorded many times. Its antigen is not known. The data were obtained in a study of Graves' ophthalmopathy and Graves' hyperthyroidism. In the study overall: Specimen type is peripheral blood, obtained at initial diagnosis before any treatment. Points from the study as a whole: Blood also held most thyroid clonotypes expanded above 0.001 frequency.

Ophthalmopathy donors were characterized by moderate-to-severe activity, CAS of at least 3, NOSPECS of at least 4, and duration under 3 months. Patients were excluded if they had other autoimmune diseases or uncontrolled infections, and likewise if pregnancy or lactation applied. V was cut by 3 bases and J by 1 base, with 18 bases left in between. The germline V gene has CDR1 DFQATT and CDR2 SNEGSKA (reference sequence). This CDR3 contains 16 residues. As the template, RNA transcripts were used to amplify TCR beta CDR3 regions. Investigators did first-round RT-PCR with HTBI primers, then second-round multiplex PCR. One entry per CDR3 protein results from TCRdb running MiXCR on the multiplex PCR reads. Here the sample spans a few hundred thousand distinct CDR3 sequences, about a sixth being singletons.

This clonotype originated in an adult man with Graves' ophthalmopathy. This chain connects TRBV20-1 to TRBJ2-5; a possible D gene is TRBD2 (6 bases). The sequenced sample was peripheral blood. CDR3: CSARGGGTVIQETQYF. In DNA form, the CDR3 reads TGCAGTGCTAGGGGGGGTGGGACTGTGATCCAAGAGACCCAGTACTTC.